The entry that follows covers one T cell receptor (beta chain) sequence. Its target is unknown. Deep level was the assay's run setting. This table comes from immunoSEQ multiplex PCR, and its TCRdb copy is limited to in-frame clones, with some not included. The table has roughly 520,000 clones, about 96% seen once. The record originates from a study of shared clonotypes between healthy human individuals. Study results and caveats: On the whole, naive subsets had larger estimated richness than memory subsets had.

Germline V gene data show CDR1 as MDHEN and CDR2 as SYDVKM. The CDR3 length is 14 residues. Unmatched junction bases numbered 10, after V lost 6 bases and J lost 6 bases. Naive CD4+ cells were CD45RA-selected; the remaining cells were memory. The specimen was naive CD4+ T cells sorted from blood. The subset here: CD45RA+ positively selected. J is TRBJ2-7 and V is TRBV28; 8 bases agree with TRBD2. This TCR was recovered from a woman aged 25-40 years in good health. CDR3 nucleotides: TGTGCCAGCAGCCCGGGACTAGGAGAATCCGAGCAGTACTTC. This codes for CASSPGLGESEQYF. Full variable domain (remainder filled in from reference TRBV28 and TRBJ2-7): DVKVTQSSRYLVKRTGEKVFLECVQDMDHENMFWYRQDPGLGLRLIYFSYDVKMKEKGDIPEGYSVSREKKERFSLILESASTNQTSMYLCASSPGLGESEQYFGPGTRLTVT.